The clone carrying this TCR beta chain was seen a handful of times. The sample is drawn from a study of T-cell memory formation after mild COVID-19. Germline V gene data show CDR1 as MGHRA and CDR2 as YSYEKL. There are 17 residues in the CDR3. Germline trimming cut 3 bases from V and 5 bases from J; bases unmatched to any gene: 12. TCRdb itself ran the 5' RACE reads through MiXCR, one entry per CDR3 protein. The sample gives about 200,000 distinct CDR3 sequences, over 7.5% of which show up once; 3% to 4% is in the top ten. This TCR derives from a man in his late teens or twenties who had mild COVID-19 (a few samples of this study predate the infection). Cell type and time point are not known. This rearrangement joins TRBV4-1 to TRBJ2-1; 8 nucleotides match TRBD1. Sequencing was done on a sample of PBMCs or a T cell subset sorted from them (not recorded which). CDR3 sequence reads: CASSHPRTGKWDNEQFF. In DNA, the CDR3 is TGCGCCAGCAGCCACCCCCGGACAGGGAAGTGGGACAATGAGCAGTTCTTC.